This T cell receptor (beta chain) was recorded in a study of CD8+CD57+ T cells in acquired aplastic anemia. For the study at large: Researchers reported that healthy donors averaged approximately 9.8 million reads for CD4+ cells.

Genomic DNA acted as the template from which TCR beta VDJ combination and CDR3 sequence profiling were carried out. TCRdb passed the reads through MiXCR, listing each CDR3 protein once. This table has 75,000 to 90,000 distinct CDR3 sequences, approximately 46% appearing once. Trimming removed 4 bases from V and 5 bases from J; junction bases left unmatched: 6. The CDR3 has 14 residues. The chain uses TRBV12-3 or TRBV12-4 and TRBJ2-5, with 8 bases fitting TRBD1. The sequenced material came from sorted CD4+, CD8+, or CD8+CD57+ T cells (not recorded which) from PBMCs. The TCR comes from a human donor in good health, serving as a control. The CDR3 is CASSWTGSGETQYF. The DNA of the CDR3 is TGTGCCAGCAGTTGGACAGGGAGCGGGGAGACCCAGTACTTC.